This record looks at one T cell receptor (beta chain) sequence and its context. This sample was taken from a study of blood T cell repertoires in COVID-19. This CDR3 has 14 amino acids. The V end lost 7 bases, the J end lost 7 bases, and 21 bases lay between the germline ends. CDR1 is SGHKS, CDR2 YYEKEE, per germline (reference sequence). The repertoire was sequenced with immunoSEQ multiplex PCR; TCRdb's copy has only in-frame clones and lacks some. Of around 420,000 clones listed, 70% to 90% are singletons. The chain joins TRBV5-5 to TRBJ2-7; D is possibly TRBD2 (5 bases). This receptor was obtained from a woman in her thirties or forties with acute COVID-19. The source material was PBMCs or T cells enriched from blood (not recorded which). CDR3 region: CASASGYPPGEQYF. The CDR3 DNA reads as TGTGCCAGCGCCTCGGGGTACCCCCCTGGGGAGCAGTACTTC.